This passage covers 31 T cell receptor beta chains from one sample sequenced in a study of patients and donors after allogeneic stem cell transplantation. TCRdb recomputed calls from the RT-PCR reads with MiXCR, one row per CDR3 protein. The table lists over 350,000 distinct CDR3 sequences, under 20% of them singletons. The sample was blood, either unsorted or a sorted T cell fraction (not recorded which). Receptor source: a human donor who was either an allogeneic HSCT recipient or a stem cell or donor lymphocyte infusion donor (not recorded which). It is not recorded whose cells these are; they may come from a transplant donor.

In its sample, this clonotype was seen a few times. The V and J genes are TRBV5-1 and TRBJ2-7; D not certain. CDR1 SGHRS and CDR2 YFSETQ come from the germline V gene. The CDR3 sequence is 15 residues long. V lost 0 bases to trimming and J lost 0 bases, with 10 bases between them. The CDR3 loop reads CASSLGQFPSYEQYF. The CDR3 DNA follows: TGCGCCAGCAGCTTGGGACAATTCCCCTCCTACGAGCAGTACTTC. Drawing the rest from reference TRBV5-1 and TRBJ2-7, the complete variable domain is KAGVTQTPRYLIKTRGQQVTLSCSPISGHRSVSWYQQTPGQGLQFLFEYFSETQRNKGNFPGRFSGRQFSNSRSEMNVSTLELGDSALYLCASSLGQFPSYEQYFGPGTRLTVT.

J is TRBJ2-5 and V is TRBV5-4; the D gene is possibly TRBD2 (7 bases). The germline V gene encodes CDR1 SGHNT and CDR2 YYREEE (reference sequence). V was shortened by 0 bases and J by 2 bases, with 14 bases between the two germline ends. The CDR3 totals 16 residues. CDR3: CASSLVVRGPQETQYF. CDR3 nucleotide sequence: TGTGCCAGCAGCTTGGTGGTGCGGGGGCCTCAAGAGACCCAGTACTTC. Using reference TRBV5-4 and TRBJ2-5 for the parts outside the CDR3, the full variable domain is ETGVTQSPTHLIKTRGQQVTLRCSSQSGHNTVSWYQQALGQGPQFIFQYYREEENGRGNFPPRFSGLQFPNYSSELNVNALELDDSALYLCASSLVVRGPQETQYFGPGTRLLVL.

A few counts support this clonotype. V and J are TRBV4-1 and TRBJ2-5; the D is unclear. CDR3 size: 14 residues. V gave up 0 bases and J gave up 2 bases, with 7 bases separating them. CDR1 is MGHRA, CDR2 YSYEKL, per germline. Here the CDR3 reads CASSQEGTQETQYF. Here the CDR3 DNA reads TGCGCCAGCAGCCAAGAGGGTACGCAAGAGACCCAGTACTTC.

As to this clonotype: A much larger clone differs by one base, so this may be a read error. The gene calls are TRBV12-3 or TRBV12-4 and TRBJ2-5; 9 positions match TRBD1. The CDR3 is made up of 15 amino acids. The CDR3 sequence is CSSTRTGAYQETQYF. The CDR3 DNA sequence: TGTTCCAGCACCCGGACAGGGGCGTACCAAGAGACCCAGTACTTC.

The CDR3 DNA sequence: TGCAGTGCTAGAGGGACAGGGACTGGTGGCTACACCTTC. Protein: CSARGTGTGGYTF. The chain uses TRBV20-1 and TRBJ1-2; 8 bases are shared with TRBD1. J lost 7 bases, V lost 1 base, and 5 bases had no gene match. In germline, CDR1 is DFQATT, CDR2 SNEGSKA (reference sequence). The CDR3 sequence is 13 residues long.

This clonotype was seen only a few times. The chain links TRBV12-3 or TRBV12-4 to TRBJ1-1, with unresolved D. The V end was cut by 3 bases, the J end by 1 base, with 12 bases between. The CDR3 has 15 residues. For the CDR3, the DNA is TGTGCCAGCAGTTTCTGGTGGCGGGAGAACACTGAAGCTTTCTTT. It codes for CASSFWWRENTEAFF.

The chain recombines TRBV6-2 or TRBV6-3 with TRBJ2-7, with 11 positions matching TRBD1. The CDR3 consists of 16 residues. Losses at the gene ends were 5 bases for V and 0 bases for J; bases not matched to a gene: 6. The V gene's germline CDR1 is MNHEY and CDR2 SVGEGT. The CDR3: CASSILGTGGSYEQYF. CDR3 nucleotides: TGTGCCAGCAGTATACTCGGGACAGGGGGCTCCTACGAGCAGTACTTC.

In this sample, this clonotype turned up a few times. V usage is TRBV15 and J usage is TRBJ2-5, with TRBD2 identical over 14 bases. The CDR3 is 16 amino acids. Looked up from germline, CDR1 is LNHNV and CDR2 is YYDKDF (reference sequence). V lost 5 bases and J lost 5; bases outside the gene matches: 7. Here the CDR3 reads CATSLRLAGGAETQYF. CDR3 nucleotide sequence: TGTGCCACCAGCTTACGACTAGCGGGGGGGGCGGAGACCCAGTACTTC.

In its sample, this clonotype was seen many times. This chain connects TRBV12-3 or TRBV12-4 to TRBJ2-1, with D uncertain. The CDR3 spans 11 residues. Trimming stripped 6 bases from V and 6 bases from J, with 6 bases between. CDR3 sequence: CASSLVNEQFF. CDR3 coding DNA: TGTGCCAGCAGCTTGGTCAATGAGCAGTTCTTC.

This clonotype was seen a few times. This chain connects TRBV5-1 to TRBJ1-2; possibly TRBD1 for D (5 bases). V lost 4 bases to trimming and J lost 2 bases, with 12 bases between them. Germline lookup yields CDR1 SGHRS and CDR2 YFSETQ. This CDR3 is 14 amino acids long. The CDR3 DNA reads as TGCGCCAGCAGCGAGCCGGGGGAGAACTATGGCTACACCTTC. Amino acids: CASSEPGENYGYTF.

The table lists this clonotype with a count of one. V gene TRBV7-2 combines with J gene TRBJ2-1, with D hard to call. The CDR3 is 12 amino acids. Germline values: CDR1 SGHTA, CDR2 FQGNSA. The V end was cut by 5 bases, the J end by 6 bases, with 8 bases between. CDR3 in amino acids: CASSVPVNEQFF. CDR3 DNA sequence: TGTGCCAGCAGCGTCCCGGTCAATGAGCAGTTCTTC.

This clonotype was counted many times. The chain has TRBV7-9 and TRBJ2-1; the D is unclear. V lost 4 bases and J lost 10, with 8 bases in between. The CDR3 runs 11 residues. In germline, CDR1 is SEHNR, CDR2 FQNEAQ (reference sequence). The CDR3 DNA sequence: TGTGCCAGCAGCTCCGGACCAGAGCAGTTCTTC. This gives the protein CASSSGPEQFF.

The V and J genes are TRBV12-3 or TRBV12-4 and TRBJ2-5, with D tentatively TRBD1 (6 bases). The CDR3 covers 14 residues. The ends were cut back, 4 bases at V and 5 bases at J, with 14 bases in the middle. For the CDR3, the DNA is TGTGCCAGCAGTTCCCTACAGGGTGGCGAGACCCAGTACTTC. Its protein product is CASSSLQGGETQYF.

This clonotype was seen only a few times. V is TRBV7-9 and J is TRBJ1-4; D gene unclear. V lost 5 bases to trimming and J lost 5 bases, with 15 bases between them. This CDR3 is 15 amino acids long. CDR1 and CDR2 (germline): SEHNR, FQNEAQ (reference sequence). The CDR3: CASSRVAVPNEKLFF. The CDR3 DNA sequence: TGTGCCAGCAGCAGGGTGGCGGTCCCCAATGAAAAACTGTTTTTT. The whole variable domain, filled in from reference TRBV7-9 and TRBJ1-4, reads DTGVSQNPRHKITKRGQNVTFRCDPISEHNRLYWYRQTLGQGPEFLTYFQNEAQLEKSRLLSDRFSAERPKGSFSTLEIQRTEQGDSAMYLCASSRVAVPNEKLFFGSGTQLSVL.

This clonotype was counted a few times. V usage is TRBV13 and J usage is TRBJ2-3; TRBD1 agrees at 9 bases. Germline-derived CDR1 and CDR2 are PRHDT and FYEKMQ (reference sequence). V was clipped by 5 bases and J by 4 bases; unmatched bases: 13. The CDR3 consists of 17 residues. The CDR3 nucleotides read TGTGCCAGCAGCCGAACAGTCGGGACAGGGTACGCAGATACGCAGTATTTT. This sequence encodes CASSRTVGTGYADTQYF.

The sample holds a few counts of this clonotype. The chain combines TRBV5-1 with TRBJ1-2; D might be TRBD1 (5 bases). V dropped 0 bases and J dropped 4 bases, with 10 bases sitting between them. The CDR3 consists of 14 residues. Germline V lookup: CDR1 SGHRS, CDR2 YFSETQ. The CDR3 spells CASSLASQVYGYTF. The CDR3 DNA reads as TGCGCCAGCAGCTTGGCCTCACAGGTCTATGGCTACACCTTC.

The chain is built from TRBV6-6 and TRBJ1-5; 8 nucleotides align to TRBD1. V lost 7 bases and J lost 7; bases outside the gene matches: 3. The CDR3 spans 12 residues. The germline gives CDR1 MNHNY, CDR2 SVGAGI (reference sequence). CDR3 in amino acids: CASTGQGQPQHF. The CDR3, as DNA: TGTGCCAGCACCGGACAGGGACAGCCCCAGCATTTT.

This clonotype occurred a few times. The chain is built from TRBV6-1 and TRBJ2-2; the D gene is possibly TRBD2 (6 bases). Germline V gives CDR1 MNHNS, CDR2 SASEGT. The CDR3 loop spans 14 amino acids. The V end was cut by 10 bases, the J end by 4 bases, with 16 bases between. The chain's CDR3 is CATGGGSRTGELFF. DNA for the CDR3: TGTGCCACCGGTGGGGGGAGCCGCACCGGGGAGCTGTTTTTT.

The chain recombines TRBV11-3 with TRBJ2-2, with a tentative D call TRBD1 (5 bases). Germline V lookup: CDR1 SGHNT, CDR2 YENEEA. This CDR3 is built from 15 residues. V was pared by 5 bases and J by 4 bases, with 14 bases between. The CDR3: CASSPMDTVTGELFF. The CDR3 bases are TGTGCCAGCAGCCCTATGGACACTGTCACCGGGGAGCTGTTTTTT.

This clonotype occurred a few times. This chain links TRBV14 with TRBJ1-1; TRBD1 matches 7 bases. The CDR3 runs to 13 residues. V lost 4 bases, J lost 8 bases, and 7 bases stayed unmatched. Germline V gene sequence: CDR1 SGHDN, CDR2 FVKESK. The CDR3 is CASSLIDREEAFF. The DNA for the CDR3 is TGTGCCAGCAGCCTAATCGACAGGGAGGAAGCTTTCTTT.

The CDR3 nucleotides read TGTGCCAGCAGCTCCGGCCACTCTGGGGCCAACGTCCTGACTTTC. It yields the protein CASSSGHSGANVLTF. This chain uses TRBV5-8 with TRBJ2-6; D is unclear. The V gene lost 3 bases and the J gene lost 0 bases, with 7 bases spanning the gap. CDR1 is SGHTS, CDR2 YDEGEE, per germline. This CDR3 is 15 amino acids long.

The table lists this clonotype with many counts. J is TRBJ2-2 and V is TRBV5-1; a weak D match, TRBD1 (5 bases). The ends were cut back, 0 bases at V and 0 bases at J, with 12 bases in the middle. Per the germline V gene, CDR1 is SGHRS and CDR2 is YFSETQ. The CDR3 runs 17 residues. CDR3 bases: TGCGCCAGCAGCTTGGGAAGGACATCTTCGAACACCGGGGAGCTGTTTTTT. Protein product: CASSLGRTSSNTGELFF.

This rearrangement joins TRBV29-1 to TRBJ2-6, with TRBD1 as a possible D gene (6 bases). V gave up 5 bases and J gave up 3 bases, with 17 bases separating them. This CDR3 comprises 16 residues. The germline V gene encodes CDR1 SQVTM and CDR2 ANQGSEA. Written as DNA, the CDR3 is TGCAGCGTTCGGGGACACGGACCAGGTGGGGCCAACGTCCTGACTTTC. It specifies CSVRGHGPGGANVLTF.

V is TRBV6-2 or TRBV6-3 and J is TRBJ2-7, with D tentatively TRBD1 or TRBD2 (5 bases each). The germline V gene encodes CDR1 MNHEY and CDR2 SVGEGT. The CDR3 spans 14 residues. V shed 5 bases and J shed 3 bases, with 14 bases lying between them. CDR3 nucleotide sequence: TGTGCCAGCAGTAGCCGGGACCTTGACTACGAGCAGTACTTC. It yields the protein CASSSRDLDYEQYF.

In its sample, this clonotype was seen a few times. The chain recombines TRBV4-1 with TRBJ1-5; the match to TRBD1 covers 7 bases. Germline values: CDR1 MGHRA, CDR2 YSYEKL. Unmatched junction bases numbered 3, after V lost 3 bases and J lost 4 bases. The CDR3 covers 14 residues. The CDR3 protein is CASSHKQGNQPQHF. CDR3 in DNA: TGCGCCAGCAGCCACAAACAGGGGAATCAGCCCCAGCATTTT.

This clonotype was counted many times. The chain carries TRBV29-1 and TRBJ1-2, with D unclear. This CDR3 is 12 amino acids long. Trimming cost V 0 bases and J 8 bases, with 10 bases left between them. CDR1 SQVTM and CDR2 ANQGSEA come from the germline V gene. CDR3 coding DNA: TGCAGCGTTGAAGATCCTAAGGGCGGCTACACCTTC. Amino acid sequence: CSVEDPKGGYTF.

The chain employs TRBV19 and TRBJ2-6; 7 nucleotides agree with TRBD1. The CDR3 is 15 residues long. Germline V gives CDR1 LNHDA, CDR2 SQIVND (reference sequence). The trim removed 9 bases at V and 2 bases at J, leaving 7 bases unmatched. In DNA, the CDR3 is TGTGCCAGCACAATTAGGGGGCCTGGGGCCAACGTCCTGACTTTC. Protein: CASTIRGPGANVLTF.

This clonotype was observed at least ten times. CDR3 loop: CASSLGARDSANSPLHF. CDR3 DNA: TGCGCCAGCAGCTTGGGCGCCCGGGACAGCGCGAATTCACCCCTCCACTTT. The chain joins TRBV5-1 to TRBJ1-6; 7 nucleotides agree with TRBD1. There are 17 residues in the CDR3. V lost 0 bases, J lost 7 bases, and 10 bases stayed unmatched. From germline, CDR1 is SGHRS and CDR2 YFSETQ.

This clonotype came up a few times. V gene TRBV3-1 combines with J gene TRBJ2-1; 7 bases agree with TRBD2. V lost 4 bases and J lost 0; bases outside the gene matches: 6. The CDR3 consists of 16 residues. CDR1 is LGHDT, CDR2 YNNKEL, per germline (reference sequence). For the CDR3, the DNA is TGTGCCAGCAGCCCCCTCTGGGAGGGCTCCTACAATGAGCAGTTCTTC. It yields the protein CASSPLWEGSYNEQFF.

This clonotype has more than one count but fewer than ten. The chain joins TRBV6-1 to TRBJ2-1, with a possible D match to TRBD1 (6 bases). CDR1 and CDR2 (germline): MNHNS, SASEGT. This CDR3 region has 13 residues. V was shortened by 6 bases and J by 5 bases, with 11 bases between the two germline ends. The CDR3 spells CASRRTENNEQFF. In DNA form, the CDR3 reads TGTGCCAGCAGGAGGACAGAAAACAATGAGCAGTTCTTC.

Many counts were recorded for this clonotype. This chain links TRBV12-3 or TRBV12-4 with TRBJ2-1; D is possibly TRBD2 (6 bases). The CDR3 has 15 amino acids. The V and J ends lost 6 bases and 0 bases respectively, with 12 bases between them. The CDR3 loop reads CASRLAPSSYNEQFF. DNA for the CDR3: TGTGCCAGCAGGCTAGCGCCAAGCTCCTACAATGAGCAGTTCTTC.